This entry features one TCR beta chain sequence. The sampling schedule covered blood at baseline, cycle 4 day 1, and cycle 7 day 1. These data originate in a study of OX40 agonist ivuxolimab in advanced cancers. Study-level information: Dose-escalation patients' cancers were hepatocellular carcinoma, melanoma, renal cell or head and neck cancer. Enrollees could have had prior anti-PD-1, anti-PD-L1 or anti-CTLA-4 therapy, which under 50% had received.

The germline gives CDR1 GTSNPN, CDR2 SVGIG (reference sequence). The CDR3 sequence is 14 residues long. Trimming left V 0 bases short and J 6 bases short, with 12 bases between. Using immunoSEQ multiplex PCR, the repertoire was profiled, and TCRdb retains in-frame clones only, with some absent. The sample lists some 81,000 clones, around four fifths occurring once. The chain uses TRBV30 and TRBJ2-1, with unresolved D. The receptor comes from an adult with an advanced solid tumor such as melanoma, head and neck, liver or kidney cancer. Sample: CD4+ or CD8+ T cells sorted from blood, taken in a trial of the OX40 agonist ivuxolimab. Here the CDR3 reads CAWSVGTRLNEQFF. Written as DNA, the CDR3 is TGTGCCTGGAGTGTTGGAACCCGCCTCAATGAGCAGTTCTTC.